This T cell receptor (beta chain) was profiled in a study of shared clonotypes between healthy human individuals. Study-level information: Plates per donor: three CD4 naive, three CD4 memory, two CD8 naive, one CD8 memory.

Donors comprised healthy HIV-negative adults lacking recent acute infections or vaccinations. The sorted-subset replicate PCRs were given around 0.2 ug DNA, which is 30,000 or so T cell genomes. TCRdb's table, derived via immunoSEQ multiplex PCR, lists solely in-frame clones and lacks some. The sample lists roughly 650,000 clones; 95% to 98% were seen once. This clone is a singleton in its sample. Its target is not known. The CDR3 has 14 amino acids. Germline values: CDR1 MDHEN, CDR2 SYDVKM. The V end lost 6 bases, the J end lost 7 bases, and 15 bases lay between the germline ends. Whole-study findings and limits: When compared with the clonotypes that were shared by all four sorted-subset donors, the non-shared clonotypes turned out to have lower generation probabilities.

The sample was naive CD4+ T cells sorted from blood. Subset defined: CD45RA+ positively selected. V gene TRBV28 combines with J gene TRBJ1-4, with D possibly TRBD1 on 6 matching bases. The receptor was derived from a woman in her twenties or thirties in good health. CDR3 DNA: TGTGCCAGCAGCGAGATACAGGGAATTGAAAAACTGTTTTTT. It encodes CASSEIQGIEKLFF. Based on the CDR3 plus reference TRBV28 and TRBJ1-4, the full variable domain is DVKVTQSSRYLVKRTGEKVFLECVQDMDHENMFWYRQDPGLGLRLIYFSYDVKMKEKGDIPEGYSVSREKKERFSLILESASTNQTSMYLCASSEIQGIEKLFFGSGTQLSVL.